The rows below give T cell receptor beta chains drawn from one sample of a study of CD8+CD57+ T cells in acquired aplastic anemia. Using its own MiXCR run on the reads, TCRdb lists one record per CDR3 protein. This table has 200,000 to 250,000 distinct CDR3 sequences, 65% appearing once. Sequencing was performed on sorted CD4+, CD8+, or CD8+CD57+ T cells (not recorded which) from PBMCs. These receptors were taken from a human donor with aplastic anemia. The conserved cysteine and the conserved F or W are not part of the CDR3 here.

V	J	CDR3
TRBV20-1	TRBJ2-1	SARRIGLLGDNEQF
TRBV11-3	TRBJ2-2	ASSRTSGMAGELF
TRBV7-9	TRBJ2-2	ASSRTSGELF
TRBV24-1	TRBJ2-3	ATSDPAGDTDTQY
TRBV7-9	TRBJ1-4	ASSHTSRGVKLF
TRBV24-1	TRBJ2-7	ATSASLRAAEQY
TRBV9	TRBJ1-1	ASSVRGADTEAF
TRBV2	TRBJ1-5	ASSETGLNQPQH
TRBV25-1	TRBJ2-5	ASSEKDATLKTQY
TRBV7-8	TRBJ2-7	ASSLQSYSYEQY
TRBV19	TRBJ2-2	ASSHTETTGELF